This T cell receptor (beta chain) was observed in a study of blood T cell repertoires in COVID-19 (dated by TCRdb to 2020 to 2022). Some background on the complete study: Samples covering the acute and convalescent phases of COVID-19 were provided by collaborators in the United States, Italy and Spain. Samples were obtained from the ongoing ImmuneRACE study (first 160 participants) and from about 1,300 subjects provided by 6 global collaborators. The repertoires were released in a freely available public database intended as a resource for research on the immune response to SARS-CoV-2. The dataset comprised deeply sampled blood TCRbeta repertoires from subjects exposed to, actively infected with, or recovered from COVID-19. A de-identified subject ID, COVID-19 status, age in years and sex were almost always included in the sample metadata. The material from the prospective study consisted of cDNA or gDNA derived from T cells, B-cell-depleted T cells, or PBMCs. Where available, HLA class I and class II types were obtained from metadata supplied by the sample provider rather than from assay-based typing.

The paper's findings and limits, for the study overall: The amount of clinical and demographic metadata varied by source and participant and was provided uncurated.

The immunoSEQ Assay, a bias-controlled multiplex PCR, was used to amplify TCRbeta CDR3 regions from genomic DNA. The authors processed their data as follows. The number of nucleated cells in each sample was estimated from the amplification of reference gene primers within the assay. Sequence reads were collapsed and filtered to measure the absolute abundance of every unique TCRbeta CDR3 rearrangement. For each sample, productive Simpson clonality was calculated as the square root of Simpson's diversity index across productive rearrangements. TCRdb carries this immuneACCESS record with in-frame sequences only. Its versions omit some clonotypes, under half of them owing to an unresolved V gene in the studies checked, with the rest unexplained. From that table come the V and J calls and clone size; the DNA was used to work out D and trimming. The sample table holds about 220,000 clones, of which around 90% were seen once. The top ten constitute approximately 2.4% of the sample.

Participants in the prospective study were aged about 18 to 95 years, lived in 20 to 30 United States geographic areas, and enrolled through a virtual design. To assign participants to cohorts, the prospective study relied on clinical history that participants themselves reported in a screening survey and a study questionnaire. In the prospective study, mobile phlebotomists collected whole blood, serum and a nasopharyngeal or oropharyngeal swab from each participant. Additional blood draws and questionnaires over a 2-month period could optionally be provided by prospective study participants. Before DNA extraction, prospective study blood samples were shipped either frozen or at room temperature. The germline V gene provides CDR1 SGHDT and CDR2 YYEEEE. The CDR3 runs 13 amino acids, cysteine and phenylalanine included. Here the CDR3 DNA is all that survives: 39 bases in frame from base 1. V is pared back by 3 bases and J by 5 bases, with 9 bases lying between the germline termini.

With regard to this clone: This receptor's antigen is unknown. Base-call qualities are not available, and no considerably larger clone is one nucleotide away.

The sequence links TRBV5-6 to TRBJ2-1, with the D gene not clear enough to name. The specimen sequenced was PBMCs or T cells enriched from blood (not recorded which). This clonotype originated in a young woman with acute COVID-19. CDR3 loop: CASSSWQNNEQFF. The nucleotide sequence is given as TGTGCCAGCAGCTCCTGGCAGAACAATGAGCAGTTCTTC.